The 4 T cell receptor beta chains in this list originate from one sample, sequenced in a study of memory CD8 T cells in hepatitis C reinfection (TCRdb year 2017). Taken with the paper, the label for time point translates to: pre-reinfection, 55 to 20 weeks before reinfection detection. The sorted cells were sequenced directly ex vivo, without any in vitro expansion ahead of TCR sequencing. Libraries were prepared through the immunoSEQ multiplex PCR assay. TCRdb retrieved this table from immuneACCESS and kept in-frame rearrangements only. Not all clones are present; in checked studies, unresolved V genes account for under half, and no reason is known for the remainder. The sample table contains 45,000 to 55,000 clones; only one count was recorded for roughly nine tenths of them. Roughly 0.99% of the sample goes to the ten largest clones. Sequenced material: naive CD8+ T cells sorted from blood. The sample's cell subset or site label, in plain terms: total naive CD8+CD45RO- T cells. The receptors stem from a man aged 18 to 30 with hepatitis C virus infection.

This chain joins TRBV30 and TRBJ2-2; 8 bases agree with TRBD2. V lost 3 bases and J lost 8; bases outside the gene matches: 5. The CDR3 consists of 13 residues. Germline loops: CDR1 GTSNPN, CDR2 SVGIG (reference sequence). CDR3 residues: CAWSGLALGELFF. CDR3 DNA: TGTGCCTGGAGCGGACTAGCTTTAGGGGAGCTGTTTTTT.

The chain uses TRBV27 and TRBJ2-2; TRBD2 agrees at 8 bases. The length of the CDR3 is 16 residues. Germline lookup yields CDR1 MNHEY and CDR2 SMNVEV (reference sequence). V was pared by 5 bases and J by 1 base, with 6 bases of the junction left unmatched. The chain's CDR3 is CASSVVAGMNTGELFF. In nucleotides, the CDR3 is TGTGCCAGCAGTGTCGTAGCGGGGATGAACACCGGGGAGCTGTTTTTT.

The J gene is TRBJ2-3, the V gene TRBV15; 10 bases agree with TRBD2. The V and J ends lost 0 bases and 3 bases, in that order; junction bases with no gene match: 9. Looked up from germline, CDR1 is LNHNV and CDR2 is YYDKDF (reference sequence). The CDR3 runs to 18 residues. The chain's CDR3 is CATSRDPASGRVTDTQYF. CDR3 sequence (DNA): TGTGCCACCAGCAGAGATCCGGCTAGCGGGAGAGTGACAGATACGCAGTATTTT.

This rearrangement joins TRBV2 to TRBJ2-7, with D possibly being TRBD1 (6 bases). This CDR3 is built from 12 residues. Germline V gene lookup returns CDR1 SNHLY and CDR2 FYNNEI. V was shortened by 10 bases and J by 7 bases, with 17 bases between the two germline ends. The CDR3 protein is CAILLGAYEQYV. Written as DNA, the CDR3 is TGTGCCATCCTTCTGGGGGCGTATGAGCAGTACGTC.